This entry describes one TCR beta chain. The data were taken from a study of cytomegalovirus exposure and HLA in healthy donors. Germline CDR1 is KGHSH and CDR2 is LQKENI. V lost 1 base and J lost 0; bases outside the gene matches: 11. The CDR3 sequence is 18 residues long. The PCR made use of 60 Vbeta and 13 Jbeta primers. Original handling: Later reanalysis found tens of millions of unique TCR beta chains, roughly 10 million of them shared. The table came from immunoSEQ multiplex PCR; TCRdb's copy has only in-frame clones and leaves some out. V and J calls and clone size are given by that table; D and trimming were obtained from the DNA. The data show fewer than 250,000 clones, with under 80% seen just once and 0.22% held by the top ten.

This sequence was found in a girl aged 2 to 10 in good health and CMV-seronegative. The rearrangement joins TRBV18 to TRBJ1-1; 7 bases fit TRBD1. Sequencing was done on a sample of PBMCs. In DNA form, the CDR3 reads TGTGCCAGCTCACCACTAAACGTCGGGACAGAGATGAACACTGAAGCTTTCTTT. This gives the protein CASSPLNVGTEMNTEAFF.